The T cell receptor beta chain under discussion was sequenced for a study of OX40 agonist ivuxolimab in advanced cancers. Worth noting for this clone: Its cognate antigen is unknown.

The CDR3 length is 14 residues. From germline, CDR1 is SGHNT and CDR2 YYREEE (reference sequence). Trimming left V 4 bases short and J 3 bases short, with 8 bases between. Study-level points and caveats: Expanded peripheral T cells had an undetermined antigen specificity. Low normalized T-cell clonal expansion also characterized some of the nonresponders.

Method: immunoSEQ multiplex PCR; TCRdb's copy keeps in-frame clones and lacks some. The sample has tens of thousands of clones; 90% to 95% are singletons. This TCR derives from an adult with an advanced solid tumor such as melanoma, head and neck, liver or kidney cancer. The sequenced sample was CD4+ or CD8+ T cells sorted from blood, obtained in a trial of the OX40 agonist ivuxolimab. The chain employs TRBV5-4 and TRBJ2-6, with unresolved D. The CDR3 sequence: CASSPGFGANVLTF. CDR3 sequence (DNA): TGTGCCAGCAGCCCAGGATTTGGGGCCAACGTCCTGACTTTC.